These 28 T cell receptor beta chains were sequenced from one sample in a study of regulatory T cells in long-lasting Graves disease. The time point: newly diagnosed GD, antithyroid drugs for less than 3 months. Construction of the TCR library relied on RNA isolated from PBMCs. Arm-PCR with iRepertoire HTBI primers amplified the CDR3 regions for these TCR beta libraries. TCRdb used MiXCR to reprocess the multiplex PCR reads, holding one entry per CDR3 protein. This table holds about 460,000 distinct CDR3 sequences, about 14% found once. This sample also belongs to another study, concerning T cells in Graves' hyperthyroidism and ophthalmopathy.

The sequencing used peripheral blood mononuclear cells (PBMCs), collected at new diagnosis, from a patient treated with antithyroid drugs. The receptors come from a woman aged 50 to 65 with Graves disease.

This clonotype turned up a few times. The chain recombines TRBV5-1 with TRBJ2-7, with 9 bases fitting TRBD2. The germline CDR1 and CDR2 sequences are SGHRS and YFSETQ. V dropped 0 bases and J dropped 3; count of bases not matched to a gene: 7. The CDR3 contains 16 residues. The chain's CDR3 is CASSLVDASGIYEQYF. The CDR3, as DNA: TGCGCCAGCAGCTTGGTAGATGCTAGCGGGATCTACGAGCAGTACTTC.

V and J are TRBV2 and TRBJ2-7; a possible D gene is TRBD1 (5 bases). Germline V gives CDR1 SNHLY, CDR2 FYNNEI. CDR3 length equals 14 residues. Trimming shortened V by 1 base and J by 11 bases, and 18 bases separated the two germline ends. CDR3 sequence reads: CASSEGLQASLKYF. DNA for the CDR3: TGTGCCAGCAGTGAAGGTCTACAGGCGAGTCTTAAGTACTTC.

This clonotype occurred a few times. The CDR3, as DNA: TGTGCCAGCAGCCCCGCGCAGGGGAAGAGCTCTGGAAACACCATATATTTT. This gives the protein CASSPAQGKSSGNTIYF. The chain employs TRBV7-9 and TRBJ1-3, with a weak D call TRBD1 (6 bases). The CDR3 is made up of 17 amino acids. V dropped 5 bases and J dropped 0 bases, with 17 bases sitting between them. In germline, CDR1 is SEHNR, CDR2 FQNEAQ (reference sequence). The full variable domain, its missing parts supplied by reference TRBV7-9 and TRBJ1-3, is DTGVSQNPRHKITKRGQNVTFRCDPISEHNRLYWYRQTLGQGPEFLTYFQNEAQLEKSRLLSDRFSAERPKGSFSTLEIQRTEQGDSAMYLCASSPAQGKSSGNTIYFGEGSWLTVV.

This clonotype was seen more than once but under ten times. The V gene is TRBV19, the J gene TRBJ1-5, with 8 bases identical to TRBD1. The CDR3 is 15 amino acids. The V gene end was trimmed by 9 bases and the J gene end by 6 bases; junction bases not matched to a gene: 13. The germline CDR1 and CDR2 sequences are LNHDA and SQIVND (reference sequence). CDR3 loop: CARSTGGEPSQPQHF. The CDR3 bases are TGTGCCAGGTCCACAGGGGGAGAGCCTAGTCAGCCCCAGCATTTT.

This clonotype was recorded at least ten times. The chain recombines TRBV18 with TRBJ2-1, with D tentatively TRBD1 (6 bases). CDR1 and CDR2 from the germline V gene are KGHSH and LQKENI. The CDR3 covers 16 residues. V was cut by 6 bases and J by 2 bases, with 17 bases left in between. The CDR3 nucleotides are TGTGCCAGCTCCCCCGGGACAAAAGACACCTACAATGAGCAGTTCTTC. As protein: CASSPGTKDTYNEQFF. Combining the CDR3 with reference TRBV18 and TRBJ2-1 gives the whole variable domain NAGVMQNPRHLVRRRGQEARLRCSPMKGHSHVYWYRQLPEEGLKFMVYLQKENIIDESGMPKERFSAEFPKEGPSILRIQQVVRGDSAAYFCASSPGTKDTYNEQFFGPGTRLTVL.

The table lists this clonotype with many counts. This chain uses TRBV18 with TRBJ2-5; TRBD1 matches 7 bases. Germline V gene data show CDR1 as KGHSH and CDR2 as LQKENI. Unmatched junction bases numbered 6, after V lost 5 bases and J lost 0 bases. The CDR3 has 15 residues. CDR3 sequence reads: CASSKGTDYQETQYF. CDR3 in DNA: TGTGCCAGCTCAAAAGGGACAGACTACCAAGAGACCCAGTACTTC.

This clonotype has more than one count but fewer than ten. The CDR3 bases are TGTGCCAGCAGTCTCTACAGGGGTCGGGAGCAGTACTTC. Its protein product is CASSLYRGREQYF. The chain has TRBV28 and TRBJ2-7, with 7 nucleotides matching TRBD1. The length of the CDR3 is 13 residues. From germline, CDR1 is MDHEN and CDR2 SYDVKM. With V trimmed by 5 bases and J by 7 bases, 8 bases remained unmatched.

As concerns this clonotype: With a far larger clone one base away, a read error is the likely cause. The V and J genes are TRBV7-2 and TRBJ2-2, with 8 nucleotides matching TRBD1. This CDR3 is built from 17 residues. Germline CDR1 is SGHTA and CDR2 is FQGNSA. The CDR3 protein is CASSFTMGQANNGELFF. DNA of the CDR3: TGTGCCAGCAGCTTTACCATGGGACAGGCGAACAACGGGGAGCTGTTTTTT.

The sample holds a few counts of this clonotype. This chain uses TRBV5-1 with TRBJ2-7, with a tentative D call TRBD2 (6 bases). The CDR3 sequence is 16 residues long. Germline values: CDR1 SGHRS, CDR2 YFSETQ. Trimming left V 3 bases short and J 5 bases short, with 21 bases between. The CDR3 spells CASSSDVGTLGNEQYF. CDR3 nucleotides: TGCGCCAGCAGCTCTGACGTGGGGACTCTTGGCAACGAGCAGTACTTC. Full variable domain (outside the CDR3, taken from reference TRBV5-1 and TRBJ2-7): KAGVTQTPRYLIKTRGQQVTLSCSPISGHRSVSWYQQTPGQGLQFLFEYFSETQRNKGNFPGRFSGRQFSNSRSEMNVSTLELGDSALYLCASSSDVGTLGNEQYFGPGTRLTVT.

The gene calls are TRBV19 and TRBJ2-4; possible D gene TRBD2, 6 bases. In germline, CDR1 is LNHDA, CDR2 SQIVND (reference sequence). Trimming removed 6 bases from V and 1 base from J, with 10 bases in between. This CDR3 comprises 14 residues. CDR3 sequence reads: CASSGSSAKNIQYF. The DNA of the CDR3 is TGTGCCAGTAGCGGGAGTTCGGCCAAAAACATTCAGTACTTC.

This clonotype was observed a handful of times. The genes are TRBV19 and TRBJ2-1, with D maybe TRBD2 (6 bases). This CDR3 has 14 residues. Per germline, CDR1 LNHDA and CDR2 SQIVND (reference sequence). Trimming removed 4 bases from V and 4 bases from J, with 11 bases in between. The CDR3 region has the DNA TGTGCCAGTAGTAGACTAGAACGGTACAATGAGCAGTTCTTC. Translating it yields CASSRLERYNEQFF.

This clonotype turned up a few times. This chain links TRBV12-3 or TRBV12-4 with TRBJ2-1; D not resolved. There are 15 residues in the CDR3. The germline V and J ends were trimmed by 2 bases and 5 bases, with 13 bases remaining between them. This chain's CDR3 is CASSLSLANHNEQFF. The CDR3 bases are TGTGCCAGCAGTTTATCTTTGGCTAATCACAATGAGCAGTTCTTC.

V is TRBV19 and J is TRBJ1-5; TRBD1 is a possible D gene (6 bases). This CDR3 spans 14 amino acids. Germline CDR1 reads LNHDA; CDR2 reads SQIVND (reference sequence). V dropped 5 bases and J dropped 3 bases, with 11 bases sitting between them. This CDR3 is CASSFGQINQPQHF. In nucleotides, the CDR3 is TGTGCCAGTAGTTTCGGACAGATCAATCAGCCCCAGCATTTT.

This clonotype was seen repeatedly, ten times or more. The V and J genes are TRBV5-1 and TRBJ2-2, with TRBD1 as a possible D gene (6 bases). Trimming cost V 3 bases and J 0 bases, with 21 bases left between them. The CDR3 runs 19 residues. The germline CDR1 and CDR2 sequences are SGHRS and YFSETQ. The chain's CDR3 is CASSSGRKPTGTNTGELFF. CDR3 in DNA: TGCGCCAGCAGCTCCGGACGAAAACCGACAGGCACGAACACCGGGGAGCTGTTTTTT.

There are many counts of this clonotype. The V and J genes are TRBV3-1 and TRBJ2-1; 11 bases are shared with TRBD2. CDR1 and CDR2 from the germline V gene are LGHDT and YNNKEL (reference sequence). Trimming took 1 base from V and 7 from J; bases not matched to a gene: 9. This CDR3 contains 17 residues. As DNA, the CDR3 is TGTGCCAGCAGCCAAGTAGGGCTAGCGGGAGGAGAGAATGAGCAGTTCTTC. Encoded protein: CASSQVGLAGGENEQFF.

The CDR3 DNA reads TGTGCCAGTAGAACTACAGCCTCCTACAATCAGCCCCAGCATTTT. It specifies CASRTTASYNQPQHF. The J gene is TRBJ1-5, the V gene TRBV19; D unresolved. The V gene's germline CDR1 is LNHDA and CDR2 SQIVND (reference sequence). V was pared by 6 bases and J by 3 bases, with 15 bases between. This CDR3 is built from 15 residues.

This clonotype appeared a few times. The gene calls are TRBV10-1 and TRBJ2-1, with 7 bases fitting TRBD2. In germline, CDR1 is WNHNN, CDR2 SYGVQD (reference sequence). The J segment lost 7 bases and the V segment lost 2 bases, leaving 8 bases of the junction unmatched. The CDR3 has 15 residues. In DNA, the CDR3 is TGCGCCAGCAGTGAGAATGGACTAGGCCGGAATGAGCAGTTCTTC. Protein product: CASSENGLGRNEQFF.

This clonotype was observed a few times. As DNA, the CDR3 is TGTGCCAGCAGTCCCCAGGGATTCCGCTACAATGAGCAGTTCTTC. Protein: CASSPQGFRYNEQFF. This chain joins TRBV12-3 or TRBV12-4 and TRBJ2-1; possibly TRBD1 for D (5 bases). Trimming stripped 5 bases from V and 3 bases from J, with 14 bases between. The CDR3 is made up of 15 amino acids.

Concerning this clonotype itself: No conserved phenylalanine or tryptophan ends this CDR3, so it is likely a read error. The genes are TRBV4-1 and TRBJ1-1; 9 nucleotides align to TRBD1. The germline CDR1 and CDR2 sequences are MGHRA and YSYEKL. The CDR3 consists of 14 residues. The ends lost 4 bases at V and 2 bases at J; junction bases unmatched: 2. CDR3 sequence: CASSRGQGNTEAFS. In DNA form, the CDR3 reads TGCGCCAGCAGCCGGGGACAGGGAAACACTGAAGCTTTCTCT.

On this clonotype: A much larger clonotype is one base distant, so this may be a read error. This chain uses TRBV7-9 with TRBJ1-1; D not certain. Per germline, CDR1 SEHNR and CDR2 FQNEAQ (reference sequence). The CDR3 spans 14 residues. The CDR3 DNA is TGCGCCAGCAACACACAAACAGAGAACACTGAAGCTTTCTTT. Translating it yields CASNTQTENTEAFF.

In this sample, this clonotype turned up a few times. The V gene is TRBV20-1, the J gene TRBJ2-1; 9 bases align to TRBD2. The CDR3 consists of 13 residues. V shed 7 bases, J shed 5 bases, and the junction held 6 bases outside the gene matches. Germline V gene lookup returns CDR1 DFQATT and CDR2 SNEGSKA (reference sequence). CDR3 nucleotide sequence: TGCAGTGTTAGCGGGAGAAGGAACAATGAGCAGTTCTTC. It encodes CSVSGRRNNEQFF.

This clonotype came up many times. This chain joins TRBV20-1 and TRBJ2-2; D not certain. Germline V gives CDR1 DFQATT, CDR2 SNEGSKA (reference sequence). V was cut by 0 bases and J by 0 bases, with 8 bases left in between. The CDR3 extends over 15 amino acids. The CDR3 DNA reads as TGCAGTGCTAGAGAGGAGCGCCCGAACACCGGGGAGCTGTTTTTT. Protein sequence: CSAREERPNTGELFF.

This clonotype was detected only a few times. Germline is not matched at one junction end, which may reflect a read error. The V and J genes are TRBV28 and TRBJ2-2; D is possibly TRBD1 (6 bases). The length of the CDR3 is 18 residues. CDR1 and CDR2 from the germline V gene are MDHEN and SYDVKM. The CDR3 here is CTSSSAIQGRGITGELFF. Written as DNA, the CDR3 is TGTACCAGCAGCAGTGCGATCCAGGGCAGGGGTATCACCGGGGAGCTGTTTTTT.

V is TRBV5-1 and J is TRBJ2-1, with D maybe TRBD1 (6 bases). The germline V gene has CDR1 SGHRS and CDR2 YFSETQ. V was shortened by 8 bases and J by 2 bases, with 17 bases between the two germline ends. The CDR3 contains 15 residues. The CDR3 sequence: CASNPGQQTYNEQFF. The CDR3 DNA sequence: TGCGCCAGTAATCCGGGACAACAAACCTACAATGAGCAGTTCTTC. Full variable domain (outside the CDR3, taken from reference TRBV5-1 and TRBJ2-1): KAGVTQTPRYLIKTRGQQVTLSCSPISGHRSVSWYQQTPGQGLQFLFEYFSETQRNKGNFPGRFSGRQFSNSRSEMNVSTLELGDSALYLCASNPGQQTYNEQFFGPGTRLTVL.

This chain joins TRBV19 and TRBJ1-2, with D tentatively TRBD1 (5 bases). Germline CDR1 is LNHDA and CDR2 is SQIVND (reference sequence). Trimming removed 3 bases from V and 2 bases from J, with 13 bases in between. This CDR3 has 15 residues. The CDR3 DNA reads TGTGCCAGTAGTATGCTGAGCGGGACGAACTATGGCTACACCTTC. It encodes CASSMLSGTNYGYTF.

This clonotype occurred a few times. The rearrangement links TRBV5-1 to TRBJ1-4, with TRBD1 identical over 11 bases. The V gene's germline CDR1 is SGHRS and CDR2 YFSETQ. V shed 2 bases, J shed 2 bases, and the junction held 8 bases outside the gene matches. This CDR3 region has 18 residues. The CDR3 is CASSFAGTGGLTNEKLFF. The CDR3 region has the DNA TGCGCCAGCAGCTTTGCCGGGACAGGGGGTTTGACTAATGAAAAACTGTTTTTT.

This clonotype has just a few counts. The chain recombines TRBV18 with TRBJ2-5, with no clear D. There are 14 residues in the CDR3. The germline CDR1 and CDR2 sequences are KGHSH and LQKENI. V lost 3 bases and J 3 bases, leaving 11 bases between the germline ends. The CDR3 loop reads CASSPSVAEETQYF. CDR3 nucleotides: TGTGCCAGCTCACCTTCCGTGGCCGAAGAGACCCAGTACTTC.

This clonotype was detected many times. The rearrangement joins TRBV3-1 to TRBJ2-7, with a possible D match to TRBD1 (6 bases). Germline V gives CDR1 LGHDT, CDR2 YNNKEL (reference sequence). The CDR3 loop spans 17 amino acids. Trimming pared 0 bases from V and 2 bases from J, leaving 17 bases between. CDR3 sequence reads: CASSQDLVGATAYEQYF. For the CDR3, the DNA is TGTGCCAGCAGCCAAGATCTTGTGGGGGCTACGGCCTACGAGCAGTACTTC.